This T cell receptor (beta chain) is drawn from a study of radiotherapy plus CTLA-4 blockade in lung cancer. People whose metastatic non-small-cell lung cancer was chemo-refractory got focal radiation along with CTLA-4 blockade by ipilimumab. Findings of the study overall: TCR clones originating in tumors grew in number in blood after radiotherapy plus ipilimumab.

Assay: immunoSEQ multiplex PCR; the TCRdb copy retains only in-frame clones and omits some. The data hold more than 40,000 clones, with 60% to 70% observed a single time. This CDR3 region has 13 residues. Trimming pared 4 bases from V and 10 bases from J, leaving 16 bases between. The germline V gene encodes CDR1 PRHDT and CDR2 FYEKMQ (reference sequence). Concerning this clone: Its specificity is unknown.

Sequencing was performed on peripheral blood, taken from a patient treated with radiotherapy plus ipilimumab. This chain uses TRBV13 with TRBJ1-1, with D possibly TRBD1 on 5 matching bases. The TCR was taken from a human donor with non-small cell lung cancer who had a partial response to radiotherapy plus ipilimumab. The CDR3 loop is CASSSQGSGRAFF. Written as DNA, the CDR3 is TGTGCCAGCAGCTCTCAGGGTTCTGGAAGAGCTTTCTTT.